Listed here are 31 T cell receptor beta chains from one sample, sequenced in a study of T-cell reconstitution after alpha-beta-depleted transplantation in children. This sample's TCRbeta library carried unique molecular identifier barcodes. TCRdb called the PCR reads again in MiXCR, with one record for every CDR3 protein. The sample lists around 450,000 distinct CDR3 sequences, under 12% seen once, with about 2% in the top ten. The sample consisted of PBMCs, taken before TCRalphabeta/CD19-depleted stem cell transplant. These receptors came from a child between 2 and 9 years old with inherited bone marrow failure, due to receive a stem cell transplant.

This clonotype showed up many times. This chain uses TRBV12-3 or TRBV12-4 with TRBJ2-7; D not certain. The CDR3 runs 14 residues. V lost 1 base, J lost 2 bases, and 9 bases lay in between. CDR3 region: CASSLVAVAYEQYF. The CDR3, as DNA: TGTGCCAGCAGTTTAGTGGCGGTTGCCTACGAGCAGTACTTC.

The table lists this clonotype with many counts. The CDR3 nucleotides are TGTGCCAGCAGTTTCGTCGGATACGAGCAGTACTTC. It is translated as CASSFVGYEQYF. The chain links TRBV12-3 or TRBV12-4 to TRBJ2-7, with unresolved D. Trimming took off 3 bases at V and 4 bases at J, with 7 bases between the two ends. This CDR3 spans 12 amino acids.

Details on this clonotype: Just one base apart from a much larger clone, this may be a read error. The genes are TRBV4-2 and TRBJ2-2; D is perhaps TRBD1 or TRBD2 (5 bases each). The CDR3 is made up of 14 amino acids. Germline V gene lookup returns CDR1 LGHNA and CDR2 YNFKEQ. CDR3 sequence (DNA): TGTGCCAGCAGCCAAGTAGAGAACACCGGGGACCTGTTTTTT. Its protein product is CASSQVENTGDLFF.

This rearrangement joins TRBV12-3 or TRBV12-4 to TRBJ2-3, with D possibly called TRBD1 or TRBD2 (6 bases each). This CDR3 spans 15 amino acids. The V gene lost 6 bases and the J gene lost 1 base, with 14 bases spanning the gap. CDR3 sequence reads: CASSVQGGGTDTQYF. The CDR3 DNA is TGTGCCAGCAGCGTACAGGGCGGGGGCACAGATACGCAGTATTTT.

This clonotype appeared many times. The J gene is TRBJ2-7, the V gene TRBV27; 12 bases map to TRBD2. CDR3 length: 14 residues. CDR1 MNHEY and CDR2 SMNVEV come from the germline V gene (reference sequence). With 5 bases clipped from V and 5 bases from J, the junction kept 4 bases outside the gene matches. The CDR3 protein is CASSPSGRANEQYF. DNA for the CDR3: TGTGCCAGCAGTCCTAGCGGGAGGGCGAACGAGCAGTACTTC.

V gene TRBV5-6 combines with J gene TRBJ2-7; possibly TRBD1 or TRBD2 for D (5 bases each). Germline assignment: CDR1 SGHDT and CDR2 YYEEEE. The CDR3 covers 16 residues. With 0 bases removed from V and 0 bases from J, the gap between germline ends came to 13 bases. The CDR3 bases are TGTGCCAGCAGCTTGGAATGGGGGAGCAGCTCCTACGAGCAGTACTTC. This encodes CASSLEWGSSSYEQYF.

This clonotype was counted between two and nine times. This CDR3 reads CAIRDLGRETQYF. CDR3 nucleotide sequence: TGTGCCATCAGGGACCTTGGGAGGGAGACCCAGTACTTC. V gene TRBV10-3 combines with J gene TRBJ2-5; maybe TRBD2 (6 bases). Trimming took off 6 bases at V and 5 bases at J, with 13 bases between the two ends. This CDR3 spans 13 amino acids. Germline V CDR1 and CDR2: ENHRY, SYGVKD.

Only one count was recorded for this clonotype. The chain employs TRBV30 and TRBJ2-3; 15 bases map to TRBD2. This CDR3 has 20 residues. Germline CDR1 and CDR2: GTSNPN and SVGIG (reference sequence). V dropped 1 base and J dropped 1; count of bases not matched to a gene: 12. CDR3 residues: CAWSAFPGLAGGAGTDTQYF. The CDR3 region has the DNA TGTGCCTGGAGTGCATTCCCGGGACTAGCGGGAGGAGCGGGCACAGATACGCAGTATTTT.

The table lists this clonotype with a few counts. The J gene is TRBJ1-2, the V gene TRBV7-2; no firm D call. Between the trimmed V and J ends, which lost 2 bases and 3 bases, there was a span of 7 bases. Germline V gene lookup returns CDR1 SGHTA and CDR2 FQGNSA. This CDR3 is 13 amino acids long. The CDR3 is CASSLMSDYGYTF. The CDR3 nucleotides are TGTGCCAGCAGCTTAATGTCGGACTATGGCTACACCTTC.

This clonotype has a count of ten or more. The rearrangement joins TRBV5-4 to TRBJ2-7; the match to TRBD1 covers 9 bases. Per germline, CDR1 SGHNT and CDR2 YYREEE (reference sequence). There are 14 residues in the CDR3. The junction had 5 bases not matched to a gene; V was cut back by 1 base and J by 6 bases. The CDR3 spells CASSLKQGAGEQYF. The CDR3 nucleotides read TGTGCCAGCAGCTTGAAACAGGGGGCTGGCGAGCAGTACTTC.

This clonotype was recorded at least ten times. The chain uses TRBV12-3 or TRBV12-4 and TRBJ2-3, with 7 nucleotides matching TRBD1. Germline trimming cut 2 bases from V and 3 bases from J; bases unmatched to any gene: 5. This CDR3 contains 15 residues. The CDR3 bases are TGTGCCAGCAGTTTACAGGGGGTCCTGACAGATACGCAGTATTTT. It translates to CASSLQGVLTDTQYF.

This clonotype was observed a handful of times. The rearrangement links TRBV11-2 to TRBJ2-7; 8 positions agree with TRBD2. The CDR3 contains 17 residues. With V trimmed by 0 bases and J by 2 bases, 9 bases remained unmatched. Germline V gives CDR1 SGHAT, CDR2 FQNNGV. The CDR3 coding sequence is TGTGCCAGCAGCTTAGAGTCCCCGGGACTAGGAACCTACGAGCAGTACTTC. Amino acid sequence: CASSLESPGLGTYEQYF. The whole variable domain, filled in from reference TRBV11-2 and TRBJ2-7, reads EAGVAQSPRYKIIEKRQSVAFWCNPISGHATLYWYQQILGQGPKLLIQFQNNGVVDDSQLPKDRFSAERLKGVDSTLKIQPAKLEDSAVYLCASSLESPGLGTYEQYFGPGTRLTVT.

The CDR3 spells CASSRQLNQPQHF. The CDR3 coding sequence is TGTGCCAGTAGTAGGCAGCTCAATCAGCCCCAGCATTTT. The rearrangement joins TRBV19 to TRBJ1-5, with D unclear. V lost 4 bases, J lost 3 bases, and 7 bases lay in between. Germline V gene data show CDR1 as LNHDA and CDR2 as SQIVND (reference sequence). The CDR3 runs 13 residues.

This chain connects TRBV5-6 to TRBJ2-7; D gene ambiguous. CDR1 SGHDT and CDR2 YYEEEE come from the germline V gene. Trimming left V 2 bases short and J 2 bases short, with 11 bases between. This CDR3 comprises 14 residues. CDR3 amino acids: CASSFNRLAYEQYF. In nucleotides, the CDR3 is TGTGCCAGCAGCTTTAACAGACTTGCCTACGAGCAGTACTTC.

This chain connects TRBV7-2 to TRBJ1-1; 8 bases match TRBD1. The CDR3 extends over 14 amino acids. Germline V gene lookup returns CDR1 SGHTA and CDR2 FQGNSA. Trimming removed 5 bases from V and 4 bases from J; junction bases left unmatched: 6. CDR3 loop: CASSLWTGTTEAFF. The CDR3 DNA reads as TGTGCCAGCAGCCTCTGGACAGGGACCACTGAAGCTTTCTTT.

The table lists this clonotype with many counts. CDR3 in DNA: TGTGCCAGCAGCCGATATGACAGGGGCGCCACCGGGGAGCTGTTTTTT. It is translated as CASSRYDRGATGELFF. The rearrangement uses TRBV9 and TRBJ2-2, with TRBD1 matching over 8 bases. Per the germline V gene, CDR1 is SGDLS and CDR2 is YYNGEE. The CDR3 totals 16 residues. V lost 4 bases and J lost 4; bases outside the gene matches: 9.

CDR3 DNA sequence: TGTGCCATCAGAGAGGGACTAGCGGGAGGAAACTCCTACAATGAGCAGTTCTTC. As protein: CAIREGLAGGNSYNEQFF. V and J are TRBV10-3 and TRBJ2-1; 15 positions agree with TRBD2. The CDR3 covers 18 residues. The germline CDR1 and CDR2 sequences are ENHRY and SYGVKD. V was pared by 6 bases and J by 0 bases, with 6 bases of the junction left unmatched.

This clonotype has at least ten counts. This chain joins TRBV4-1 and TRBJ1-6, with 11 bases fitting TRBD1. The CDR3 runs to 16 residues. CDR1 is MGHRA, CDR2 YSYEKL, per germline. The V segment lost 6 bases and the J segment 10 bases; nucleotides outside the gene matches: 11. The CDR3 here is CASRREVGTGGSPLHF. CDR3 DNA sequence: TGCGCCAGCAGGAGGGAGGTCGGGACAGGGGGATCACCCCTCCACTTT.

The sample holds many counts of this clonotype. The chain has TRBV6-5 and TRBJ1-5; D is ambiguous. The CDR3 has 13 amino acids. V lost 2 bases to trimming and J lost 5 bases, with 7 bases between them. Germline V gives CDR1 MNHEY, CDR2 SVGAGI. As DNA, the CDR3 is TGTGCCAGCAGTTACGGAACATATCAGCCCCAGCATTTT. Translated: CASSYGTYQPQHF.

In regard to this clonotype: With a much larger clone just one base away, this may be a read error. The rearrangement uses TRBV10-3 and TRBJ2-7, with D uncertain. Germline CDR1 is ENHRY and CDR2 is SYGVKD. The CDR3 extends over 13 amino acids. This chain's CDR3 is CAISPDKAYEQHF. The CDR3 DNA sequence: TGTGCCATCAGTCCTGACAAAGCCTACGAGCAGCACTTC.

This clonotype occurred many times. The chain joins TRBV18 to TRBJ2-4; D is perhaps TRBD2 (5 bases). CDR3 size: 15 residues. Germline V lookup: CDR1 KGHSH, CDR2 LQKENI. The ends were cut back, 2 bases at V and 5 bases at J, with 13 bases in the middle. The CDR3 sequence is CASSPAGGWQNIQYF. For the CDR3, the DNA is TGTGCCAGCTCACCAGCAGGAGGTTGGCAAAACATTCAGTACTTC.

This clonotype was seen ten or more times. The chain employs TRBV29-1 and TRBJ2-1; D is uncertain. The V gene lost 7 bases and the J gene lost 7 bases, with 8 bases spanning the gap. The CDR3 contains 10 residues. Per germline, CDR1 SQVTM and CDR2 ANQGSEA. CDR3 sequence reads: CSARMNEQFF. The DNA of the CDR3 is TGCAGCGCCCGGATGAATGAGCAGTTCTTC.

At least ten counts were recorded for this clonotype. This chain links TRBV28 with TRBJ2-5; TRBD1 agrees at 7 bases. The V gene's germline CDR1 is MDHEN and CDR2 SYDVKM. The CDR3 has 16 amino acids. V shed 2 bases, J shed 4 bases, and the junction held 10 bases outside the gene matches. The CDR3 region is CASSLRWEGGAETQYF. CDR3 sequence (DNA): TGTGCCAGCAGTTTACGGTGGGAAGGGGGCGCAGAGACCCAGTACTTC.

This clonotype was seen repeatedly, ten times or more. The V and J genes are TRBV4-1 and TRBJ2-7; 8 nucleotides agree with TRBD2. This CDR3 has 17 amino acids. The J segment lost 7 bases and the V segment lost 1 base, leaving 15 bases of the junction unmatched. Germline values: CDR1 MGHRA, CDR2 YSYEKL. Written as DNA, the CDR3 is TGCGCCAGCAGCCAAGTGCGTCCCGGGACTAGTTTTAGTGAGCAGTACTTC. Protein sequence: CASSQVRPGTSFSEQYF.

Concerning this clonotype: A read error may explain this, as a much larger clone is one base away. J is TRBJ2-1 and V is TRBV27, with D uncertain. Germline CDR1 is MNHEY and CDR2 is SMNVEV (reference sequence). The CDR3 is 14 amino acids. The CDR3 DNA reads as TGTGCCAGCAATTTATCGTCTAGTTTGAATGAGCAGTTCTTC. The encoded protein is CASNLSSSLNEQFF.

This clonotype appeared many times. The chain recombines TRBV7-2 with TRBJ2-7; 10 bases agree with TRBD2. Trimming removed 2 bases from V and 5 bases from J; junction bases left unmatched: 6. This CDR3 spans 15 amino acids. Looked up from germline, CDR1 is SGHTA and CDR2 is FQGNSA. The CDR3 region is CASSLHSLAGDEQYF. The CDR3 DNA is TGTGCCAGCAGCTTACATTCCCTAGCGGGAGACGAGCAGTACTTC.

This chain links TRBV12-3 or TRBV12-4 with TRBJ2-5; 9 bases fit TRBD2. This CDR3 comprises 16 residues. V lost 2 bases to trimming and J lost 2 bases; unmatched junction nucleotides: 6. CDR3 sequence: CASSLMGLADQETQYF. The CDR3 DNA is TGTGCCAGCAGTTTAATGGGACTAGCAGATCAAGAGACCCAGTACTTC.

The CDR3 DNA reads as TGTGCCACCAGTGATTCTCAGGGTTACTATGGCTACACCTTC. Amino acids: CATSDSQGYYGYTF. This sequence joins TRBV24-1 and TRBJ1-2; D might be TRBD1 (5 bases). V lost 2 bases to trimming and J lost 3 bases, with 9 bases between them. The CDR3 extends over 14 amino acids. CDR1 and CDR2 from the germline V gene are KGHDR and SFDVKD.

This clonotype has a count of ten or more. The chain couples TRBV6-2 or TRBV6-3 to TRBJ2-2; 8 positions match TRBD1. The CDR3 runs 14 residues. Germline loops: CDR1 MNHEY, CDR2 SVGEGT. The J segment lost 6 bases and the V segment lost 2 bases, leaving 2 bases of the junction unmatched. The CDR3 here is CASSYGRGPGELFF. As DNA, the CDR3 is TGTGCCAGCAGTTACGGCAGGGGGCCCGGGGAGCTGTTTTTT.

This clonotype was seen repeatedly, ten times or more. This rearrangement joins TRBV27 to TRBJ2-2; D is unresolved. The CDR3 spans 13 residues. Germline CDR1 reads MNHEY; CDR2 reads SMNVEV (reference sequence). With 4 bases removed from V and 4 bases from J, the gap between germline ends came to 7 bases. The CDR3 nucleotides are TGTGCCAGCAGTTCCAACCCCACCGGGGAGCTGTTTTTT. It specifies CASSSNPTGELFF.

This clonotype has just one count. A much larger clone is a single base away; this may be a read error. V usage is TRBV4-3 and J usage is TRBJ2-2; unclear D gene. The CDR3 length is 13 residues. Germline assignment: CDR1 LGHNA and CDR2 YSLEER. The CDR3 nucleotides are TGCGTCAGCAGCCACCAGAACACCGGGGAGCTGTTTTTT. This codes for CVSSHQNTGELFF.